Below are 5 T cell receptor beta chains sequenced from a single sample in a study of cytomegalovirus exposure and HLA in healthy donors. PCR involved 60 Vbeta and 13 Jbeta primers. Generated by immunoSEQ multiplex PCR, the TCRdb table keeps only in-frame clones and is missing some. Of tens of thousands of clones in the sample, roughly three quarters were seen once. The sample consisted of PBMCs. Receptors were obtained from a man aged 25 to 40 in good health and CMV-seronegative.

This chain joins TRBV11-2 and TRBJ2-2; unclear D gene. Per the germline V gene, CDR1 is SGHAT and CDR2 is FQNNGV. Deletions cut 3 bases from V and 6 bases from J, with 14 bases between. This CDR3 has 15 amino acids. The DNA of the CDR3 is TGTGCCAGCAGCTTTGTGAGAGAGAGCTCCGGGGAGCTGTTTTTT. Its translation is CASSFVRESSGELFF.

J is TRBJ2-3 and V is TRBV7-2; D not certain. The V gene's germline CDR1 is SGHTA and CDR2 FQGNSA. CDR3 length: 12 amino acids. Trimming took off 5 bases at V and 6 bases at J, with 9 bases between the two ends. CDR3 residues: CASSPPVDTQYF. The CDR3 DNA follows: TGTGCCAGCAGCCCACCAGTCGATACGCAGTATTTT.

The V call is TRBV7-9, the J call TRBJ2-1, with TRBD2 as a possible D gene (5 bases). Trimming took 6 bases from V and 4 from J, leaving 16 bases between them. The germline CDR1 and CDR2 sequences are SEHNR and FQNEAQ (reference sequence). The CDR3 has 15 residues. CDR3 loop: CASSRGTRGYNEQFF. Written as DNA, the CDR3 is TGTGCCAGCAGTCGGGGAACCCGGGGTTACAATGAGCAGTTCTTC.

The gene calls are TRBV5-6 and TRBJ1-2; TRBD1 matches at 10 bases. V trimming: 4 bases; J trimming: 7 bases; junction bases outside the gene matches: 7. The CDR3 is 14 amino acids. The germline V gene encodes CDR1 SGHDT and CDR2 YYEEEE. The CDR3 region has the DNA TGTGCCAGCAGCCGCGGGACAGGGGAAAGTGGCTACACCTTC. Translation gives CASSRGTGESGYTF.

This clone was seen only a few times. The gene calls are TRBV10-3 and TRBJ2-1, with 8 bases fitting TRBD2. The length of the CDR3 is 13 residues. CDR1 is ENHRY, CDR2 SYGVKD, per germline. V shed 4 bases, J shed 10 bases, and the junction held 6 bases outside the gene matches. The CDR3 coding sequence is TGTGCCATCAGTGCTCGGGGGGGCGGAGAGCAGTTCTTC. Residues: CAISARGGGEQFF.